The sequence of this TCR beta chain was determined in a study of high-grade serous ovarian cancer treatment subgroups. The J segment lost 4 bases and the V segment lost 6 bases, leaving 5 bases of the junction unmatched. Germline loops: CDR1 MNHEY, CDR2 SMNVEV (reference sequence). The CDR3 totals 14 residues. Tumor tissue was taken before any definitive surgery or chemotherapy was given. Study observations and caveats: Different patients shared almost no repertoire; same-patient tumors shared about 0.11 to 0.79.

Some clones are missing from TCRdb's copy, which holds only in-frame ones; the method was immunoSEQ multiplex PCR. The table has over 1,500 clones, almost 85% seen once. With respect to this clone: Its antigen remains unknown.

The specimen was tumor tissue. The chain couples TRBV27 to TRBJ1-2; 10 nucleotides align to TRBD1. The sequence came from a human donor with high-grade serous ovarian cancer. The CDR3: CASSRQGAFYGYTF. The DNA for the CDR3 is TGTGCCAGCAGCAGACAGGGGGCATTCTATGGCTACACCTTC.